The 27 T cell receptor beta chains reported below all come from one sample, sequenced in a study of T cells in tumors after PD-1 blockade (dated by TCRdb to the late 2010s). Sample time point, as interpreted from the label and publication: after anti-PD-1 therapy. Libraries were made using the immunoSEQ multiplex PCR assay. TCRdb's version of the immuneACCESS table is confined to in-frame rearrangements and falls short of the full clone set. An unresolved V gene accounts for under half of the shortfall where checked; the remainder is of unknown origin. The table for this sample lists approximately 34,000 clones; 73% of them were counted only once. Around 43% of the sample lies in the top ten. The sample in question was PBMCs, obtained after anti-PD-1 treatment. Every receptor here comes from a human donor with basal cell carcinoma.

The rearrangement links TRBV5-1 to TRBJ2-3; D is undetermined. The germline V gene encodes CDR1 SGHRS and CDR2 YFSETQ. V dropped 0 bases and J dropped 4 bases, with 3 bases sitting between them. The CDR3 is 12 residues long. The CDR3 sequence: CASSLGADTQYF. In nucleotides, the CDR3 is TGCGCCAGCAGCTTGGGTGCAGATACGCAGTATTTT.

The count of this clone is one. This chain links TRBV2 with TRBJ2-5; D is unclear. Trimming removed 1 base from V and 6 bases from J, with 0 bases in between. This CDR3 is 10 amino acids long. Germline V gene lookup returns CDR1 SNHLY and CDR2 FYNNEI. CDR3: CASSEETQYF. The CDR3, as DNA: TGTGCCAGCAGTGAAGAGACCCAGTACTTC.

DNA of the CDR3: TGTGCCAGCAGTGCCACAGGGGGCTGGTATGGCTACACCTTC. Encoded protein: CASSATGGWYGYTF. This chain uses TRBV27 with TRBJ1-2, with 9 bases lining up with TRBD1. The CDR3 contains 14 residues. With V trimmed by 5 bases and J by 5 bases, 6 bases remained unmatched. Per the germline V gene, CDR1 is MNHEY and CDR2 is SMNVEV (reference sequence).

This chain connects TRBV19 to TRBJ1-1, with TRBD1 identical over 8 bases. Trimming took 4 bases from V and 6 from J; bases not matched to a gene: 10. The V gene's germline CDR1 is LNHDA and CDR2 SQIVND (reference sequence). The CDR3 has 15 amino acids. The CDR3 reads CASSSQGAPPSEAFF. CDR3 sequence (DNA): TGTGCCAGTAGTAGCCAGGGGGCACCTCCCTCTGAAGCTTTCTTT. The whole variable domain, remainder taken from reference TRBV19 and TRBJ1-1, is DGGITQSPKYLFRKEGQNVTLSCEQNLNHDAMYWYRQDPGQGLRLIYYSQIVNDFQKGDIAEGYSVSREKKESFPLTVTSAQKNPTAFYLCASSSQGAPPSEAFFGQGTRLTVV.

The chain employs TRBV30 and TRBJ2-2, with TRBD1 as a possible D gene (5 bases). The CDR3 is 15 amino acids. V lost 3 bases and J 8 bases, leaving 19 bases between the germline ends. Germline CDR1 and CDR2: GTSNPN and SVGIG (reference sequence). This chain's CDR3 is CAWRRTLNDPGELFF. The CDR3 bases are TGTGCCTGGAGACGGACACTCAACGACCCAGGGGAGCTGTTTTTT. The entire variable domain, with the rest obtained from reference TRBV30 and TRBJ2-2, is as follows: SQTIHQWPATLVQPVGSPLSLECTVEGTSNPNLYWYRQAAGRGLQLLFYSVGIGQISSEVPQNLSASRPQDRQFILSSKKLLLSDSGFYLCAWRRTLNDPGELFFGEGSRLTVL.

The CDR3 region has the DNA TGTGCCAGCACCCCCTCGCCCCGAATTAACTATGGCTACACCTTC. This translates into CASTPSPRINYGYTF. The V and J genes are TRBV27 and TRBJ1-2; D gene uncertain. The CDR3 sequence is 15 residues long. V was trimmed by 7 bases and J by 1 base, leaving 16 bases between them. The V gene's germline CDR1 is MNHEY and CDR2 SMNVEV (reference sequence).

The genes are TRBV19 and TRBJ1-1, with 8 bases matching TRBD1. CDR3 length equals 15 residues. V dropped 4 bases and J dropped 5; count of bases not matched to a gene: 9. CDR1 LNHDA and CDR2 SQIVND come from the germline V gene (reference sequence). CDR3 protein: CASSRPGGGRTEAFF. The CDR3 region has the DNA TGTGCCAGTAGTAGGCCAGGGGGCGGGAGGACTGAAGCTTTCTTT.

This chain connects TRBV18 to TRBJ2-1, with 8 bases fitting TRBD1. This CDR3 spans 15 amino acids. Germline V gene data show CDR1 as KGHSH and CDR2 as LQKENI. V dropped 0 bases and J dropped 3; count of bases not matched to a gene: 1. The DNA of the CDR3 is TGTGCCAGCTCACCACCCGGGACAGGCTACAATGAGCAGTTCTTC. It is translated as CASSPPGTGYNEQFF.

The V and J genes are TRBV9 and TRBJ1-1; 7 bases match TRBD1. V lost 4 bases to trimming and J lost 3 bases; unmatched junction nucleotides: 6. The CDR3 is made up of 14 amino acids. The germline V gene encodes CDR1 SGDLS and CDR2 YYNGEE. This CDR3 reads CASSKRQGDTEAFF. The DNA for the CDR3 is TGTGCCAGCAGCAAGCGACAGGGCGACACTGAAGCTTTCTTT.

In DNA form, the CDR3 reads TGTGCCAGCAGCCAGGGATTTCGTGGCACTGAAGCTTTCTTT. Its translation: CASSQGFRGTEAFF. The genes are TRBV11-3 and TRBJ1-1; tentatively, D is TRBD1 (5 bases). This CDR3 has 14 residues. V was trimmed by 5 bases and J by 4 bases, leaving 14 bases between them. Germline loops: CDR1 SGHNT, CDR2 YENEEA.

This clone was counted a few times. The rearrangement uses TRBV14 and TRBJ1-2; D is uncertain. V gave up 1 base and J gave up 4 bases, with 13 bases separating them. Germline CDR1 is SGHDN and CDR2 is FVKESK. The CDR3 loop spans 15 amino acids. Here the CDR3 reads CASSQAGGNRYGYTF. In DNA, the CDR3 is TGTGCCAGCAGCCAAGCGGGTGGCAACCGCTATGGCTACACCTTC.

The rearrangement joins TRBV6-2 or TRBV6-3 to TRBJ1-1; 9 nucleotides agree with TRBD1. The J segment lost 5 bases and the V segment lost 2 bases, leaving 6 bases of the junction unmatched. The CDR3 sequence is 15 residues long. The germline CDR1 and CDR2 sequences are MNHEY and SVGEGT. The DNA for the CDR3 is TGTGCCAGCAGTTACGGGACAGGGTCTCTAACTGAAGCTTTCTTT. This encodes CASSYGTGSLTEAFF.

This clone is medium-sized (0.01 to 0.1%) by share. The rearrangement links TRBV19 to TRBJ2-2, with D perhaps TRBD1 (6 bases). The CDR3 has 15 residues. With 5 bases removed from V and 5 bases from J, the gap between germline ends came to 15 bases. The germline V gene encodes CDR1 LNHDA and CDR2 SQIVND (reference sequence). CDR3: CASSPGTIETGELFF. The CDR3 bases are TGTGCCAGTAGTCCCGGGACAATAGAGACCGGGGAGCTGTTTTTT.

There are a few counts of this clone. The gene calls are TRBV25-1 and TRBJ1-4, with 8 positions matching TRBD1. The CDR3 runs 16 residues. Looked up from germline, CDR1 is MGHDK and CDR2 is SYGVNS. J was trimmed by 3 bases and V by 2 bases; bases with no gene match: 5. CDR3 protein: CASSEGTGRANEKLFF. DNA for the CDR3: TGTGCCAGCAGTGAAGGGACAGGCAGGGCTAATGAAAAACTGTTTTTT.

The chain is built from TRBV7-3 and TRBJ2-5; D possibly corresponds to TRBD2 (6 bases). Germline values: CDR1 SGHTA, CDR2 FQGTGA. Trimming left V 5 bases short and J 2 bases short, with 12 bases between. The CDR3 contains 14 residues. In DNA form, the CDR3 reads TGTGCCAGCAGCCTAGGAGGGCGGCAAGAGACCCAGTACTTC. This translates into CASSLGGRQETQYF.

V usage is TRBV30 and J usage is TRBJ2-7; D uncertain. V gave up 3 bases and J gave up 2 bases, with 17 bases separating them. This CDR3 has 15 amino acids. Germline assignment: CDR1 GTSNPN and CDR2 SVGIG (reference sequence). The CDR3 loop reads CAWREPVGFPYEQYF. CDR3 in DNA: TGTGCCTGGAGAGAACCTGTCGGCTTCCCCTACGAGCAGTACTTC. Looking up the rest from reference TRBV30 and TRBJ2-7 gives the full variable domain: SQTIHQWPATLVQPVGSPLSLECTVEGTSNPNLYWYRQAAGRGLQLLFYSVGIGQISSEVPQNLSASRPQDRQFILSSKKLLLSDSGFYLCAWREPVGFPYEQYFGPGTRLTVT.

This clone was counted only a few times. V is TRBV6-5 and J is TRBJ2-3, with 7 positions matching TRBD2. J was trimmed by 8 bases and V by 6 bases; bases with no gene match: 14. This CDR3 comprises 15 residues. CDR1 and CDR2 (germline): MNHEY, SVGAGI. This chain's CDR3 is CASSQERTSQGTQYF. The CDR3 coding sequence is TGTGCCAGCAGCCAAGAACGGACTAGTCAAGGTACGCAGTATTTT.

The rearrangement uses TRBV2 and TRBJ1-3, with 8 bases identical to TRBD1. The germline gives CDR1 SNHLY, CDR2 FYNNEI. The CDR3 loop spans 14 amino acids. J lost 0 bases, V lost 6 bases, and 1 base had no gene match. CDR3 nucleotide sequence: TGTGCCAGCAGGGGACAGGTCTCTGGAAACACCATATATTTT. This translates into CASRGQVSGNTIYF.

This chain's CDR3 is CASSTKLGLTDTQYF. DNA of the CDR3: TGTGCCAGCAGTACTAAGCTGGGACTCACAGATACGCAGTATTTT. V and J are TRBV6-5 and TRBJ2-3, with a tentative D call TRBD2 (6 bases). CDR1 and CDR2 (germline): MNHEY, SVGAGI. The CDR3 sequence is 15 residues long. The ends were cut back, 5 bases at V and 2 bases at J, with 14 bases in the middle.

This clone was recorded once. The chain carries TRBV11-1 and TRBJ1-2, with D perhaps matching TRBD1 (5 bases). This CDR3 is 15 amino acids long. Trimming stripped 2 bases from V and 2 bases from J, with 12 bases between. CDR1 and CDR2 from the germline V gene are SGHAT and FQDESV (reference sequence). In DNA, the CDR3 is TGTGCCAGCAGCTTAAAAGCAGGGCCGAACTATGGCTACACCTTC. Its translation: CASSLKAGPNYGYTF.

This chain's CDR3 is CASGEGQVYYGYTF. CDR3 coding DNA: TGTGCCAGCGGGGAGGGGCAGGTATACTATGGCTACACCTTC. The V gene is TRBV5-4, the J gene TRBJ1-2, with D possibly being TRBD1 (5 bases). This CDR3 is built from 14 residues. V was cut by 7 bases and J by 3 bases, with 16 bases left in between. Germline assignment: CDR1 SGHNT and CDR2 YYREEE (reference sequence).

The chain combines TRBV6-2 or TRBV6-3 with TRBJ1-2; 7 nucleotides align to TRBD1. This CDR3 spans 13 amino acids. V lost 2 bases to trimming and J lost 6 bases; unmatched junction nucleotides: 3. Germline V gives CDR1 MNHEY, CDR2 SVGEGT. Here the CDR3 DNA reads TGTGCCAGCAGTTACCTCGACAGGGATGGCTACACCTTC. Amino acids: CASSYLDRDGYTF.

This clone was counted between two and nine times. The gene calls are TRBV27 and TRBJ1-1; no definite D call. Germline values: CDR1 MNHEY, CDR2 SMNVEV (reference sequence). The CDR3 runs 14 residues. The germline V and J ends were trimmed by 3 bases and 1 base, with 9 bases remaining between them. The CDR3 loop reads CASSLFVRNTEAFF. CDR3 sequence (DNA): TGTGCCAGCAGTTTGTTCGTACGGAACACTGAAGCTTTCTTT.

This sequence joins TRBV14 and TRBJ1-2; D remains ambiguous. V dropped 5 bases and J dropped 4 bases, with 14 bases sitting between them. Germline V CDR1 and CDR2: SGHDN, FVKESK. The CDR3 extends over 14 amino acids. CDR3 nucleotides: TGTGCCAGCAGCTTACACAGCGGCCCCTATGGCTACACCTTC. Amino acid sequence: CASSLHSGPYGYTF.

V and J are TRBV11-3 and TRBJ2-1; TRBD1 matches at 8 bases. Germline V CDR1 and CDR2: SGHNT, YENEEA. The V and J ends lost 3 bases and 9 bases, in that order; junction bases with no gene match: 4. This CDR3 is 13 amino acids long. DNA of the CDR3: TGTGCCAGCAGCTTCAGGGGGCGGTTTGAGCAGTTCTTC. Translation gives CASSFRGRFEQFF.

CDR3 residues: CASRPRLETYGYTF. The CDR3 DNA sequence: TGTGCCAGCAGGCCACGACTAGAGACGTATGGCTACACCTTC. The chain uses TRBV2 and TRBJ1-2; D remains ambiguous. The CDR3 runs to 14 residues. Trimming took 6 bases from V and 5 from J, leaving 16 bases between them. Germline V gene lookup returns CDR1 SNHLY and CDR2 FYNNEI.

The chain is built from TRBV12-3 or TRBV12-4 and TRBJ2-3; a possible D gene is TRBD2 (6 bases). V lost 5 bases and J 2 bases, leaving 8 bases between the germline ends. The CDR3 sequence is 13 residues long. CDR3 sequence reads: CASSRDSTDTQYF. CDR3 coding DNA: TGTGCCAGCAGTCGGGACTCCACAGATACGCAGTATTTT.